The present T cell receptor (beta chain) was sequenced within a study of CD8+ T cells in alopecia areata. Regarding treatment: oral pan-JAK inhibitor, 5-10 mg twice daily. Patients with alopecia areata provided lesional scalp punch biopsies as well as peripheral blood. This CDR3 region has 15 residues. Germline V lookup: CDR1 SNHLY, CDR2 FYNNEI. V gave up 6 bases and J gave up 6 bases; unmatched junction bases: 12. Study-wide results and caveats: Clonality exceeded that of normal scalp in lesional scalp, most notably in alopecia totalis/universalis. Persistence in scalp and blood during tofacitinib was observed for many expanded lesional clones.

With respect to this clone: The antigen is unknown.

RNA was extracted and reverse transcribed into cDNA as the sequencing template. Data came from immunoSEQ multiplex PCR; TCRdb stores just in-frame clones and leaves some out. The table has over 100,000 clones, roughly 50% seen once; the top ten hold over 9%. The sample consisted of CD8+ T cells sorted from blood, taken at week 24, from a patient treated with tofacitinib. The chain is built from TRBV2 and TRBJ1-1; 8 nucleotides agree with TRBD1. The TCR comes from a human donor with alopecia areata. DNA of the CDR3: TGTGCCAGCAGAAGCGGACAGGGTAGTAATCCTGAAGCTTTCTTT. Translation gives CASRSGQGSNPEAFF.